This T cell receptor (beta chain) was documented in a study of Graves' ophthalmopathy and Graves' hyperthyroidism. Trimming cost V 0 bases and J 2 bases, with 17 bases left between them. CDR3 length equals 19 residues. Germline CDR1 is LNHDA and CDR2 is SQIVND (reference sequence). TCR beta CDR3 amplification used RNA transcripts. The first round was an RT-PCR with HTBI primers, and the second round was a multiplex PCR. TCRdb reprocessed the multiplex PCR reads with MiXCR, giving one entry per CDR3 protein. The profile shows 680,000 or so distinct CDR3 sequences, about 20% of them singletons. Clinicians diagnosed using symptoms, serum thyroxine, TRAb, thyroid ultrasound and orbital computed tomography. This clonotype was detected only a few times.

The sequenced sample was peripheral blood. This chain links TRBV19 with TRBJ2-6, with D possibly matching TRBD1 (6 bases). The sequence came from a woman aged 18-29 years with stable Graves' hyperthyroidism. Some clones in this sample may be carry-over from other donors' samples. The CDR3 loop is CASSIDPGKGETGANVLTF. CDR3 nucleotide sequence: TGTGCCAGTAGTATAGATCCTGGGAAGGGGGAGACTGGGGCCAACGTCCTGACTTTC.